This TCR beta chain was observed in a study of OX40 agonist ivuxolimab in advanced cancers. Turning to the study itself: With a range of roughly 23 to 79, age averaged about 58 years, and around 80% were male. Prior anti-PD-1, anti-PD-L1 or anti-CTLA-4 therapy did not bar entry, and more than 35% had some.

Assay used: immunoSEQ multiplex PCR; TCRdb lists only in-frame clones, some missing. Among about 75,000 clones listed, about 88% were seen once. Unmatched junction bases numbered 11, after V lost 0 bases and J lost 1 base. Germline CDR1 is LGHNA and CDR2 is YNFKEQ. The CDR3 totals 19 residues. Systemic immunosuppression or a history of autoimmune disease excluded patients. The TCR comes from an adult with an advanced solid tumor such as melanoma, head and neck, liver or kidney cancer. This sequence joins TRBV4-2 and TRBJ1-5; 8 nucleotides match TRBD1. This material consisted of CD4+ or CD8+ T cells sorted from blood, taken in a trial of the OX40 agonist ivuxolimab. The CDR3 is CASSQDPPGQGRSNQPQHF. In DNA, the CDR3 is TGTGCCAGCAGCCAAGATCCCCCCGGACAGGGACGAAGCAATCAGCCCCAGCATTTT.